The 32 T cell receptor beta chains below come from one sample, sequenced in a study of graft-versus-host responses after intestinal transplantation. Assay used: immunoSEQ multiplex PCR; TCRdb lists only in-frame clones, some missing. The profile shows some 46,000 clones, approximately 92% of them singletons. Here the sequenced sample was PBMCs, taken approximately 740 days after a first intestinal transplant, on the day of a second. The receptor set was obtained from a human patient who received an intestinal transplant, so some T cells may come from the graft donor.

The CDR3 nucleotides read TGTGCCAGCAGTCCGCGGACAGGGACGAATTCACCCCTCCACTTT. Translated: CASSPRTGTNSPLHF. V and J are TRBV27 and TRBJ1-6, with TRBD1 matching 8 bases. This CDR3 comprises 15 residues. With V trimmed by 5 bases and J by 7 bases, 7 bases remained unmatched. Germline values: CDR1 MNHEY, CDR2 SMNVEV (reference sequence).

The rearrangement uses TRBV27 and TRBJ2-7; D is perhaps TRBD1 or TRBD2 (6 bases each). Germline-derived CDR1 and CDR2 are MNHEY and SMNVEV (reference sequence). Trimming removed 3 bases from V and 6 bases from J, with 18 bases in between. The CDR3 runs to 15 residues. The CDR3 sequence is CASSFFGTGAGEQYF. Written as DNA, the CDR3 is TGTGCCAGCAGTTTTTTCGGAACGGGGGCCGGCGAGCAGTACTTC.

V and J are TRBV27 and TRBJ2-7, with 7 positions matching TRBD2. The CDR3 spans 14 residues. The V gene end was trimmed by 6 bases and the J gene end by 0 bases; junction bases not matched to a gene: 5. Per the germline V gene, CDR1 is MNHEY and CDR2 is SMNVEV (reference sequence). CDR3 bases: TGTGCCAGCAGCCCCGGGGGGACCTCCTACGAGCAGTACTTC. Encoded protein: CASSPGGTSYEQYF.

The chain has TRBV18 and TRBJ2-5; D remains ambiguous. This CDR3 is built from 13 residues. V was pared by 3 bases and J by 2 bases, with 7 bases between. The germline CDR1 and CDR2 sequences are KGHSH and LQKENI. CDR3 bases: TGTGCCAGCTCACCTGGCCTGCAAGAGACCCAGTACTTC. Amino acid sequence: CASSPGLQETQYF.

This chain connects TRBV7-6 to TRBJ2-2; 7 bases are shared with TRBD1. From germline, CDR1 is SGHVS and CDR2 FNYEAQ. The V and J ends lost 1 base and 6 bases, in that order; junction bases with no gene match: 5. The CDR3 sequence is 15 residues long. CDR3 DNA sequence: TGTGCCAGCAGCTTAGGACAGGGCGGCCCCGGGGAGCTGTTTTTT. Its translation: CASSLGQGGPGELFF.

V and J are TRBV18 and TRBJ2-2, with 9 bases identical to TRBD1. CDR3 length equals 15 residues. From germline, CDR1 is KGHSH and CDR2 LQKENI. The junction had 2 bases not matched to a gene; V was cut back by 5 bases and J by 1 base. The CDR3 sequence: CASSRGQGNTGELFF. The CDR3 region has the DNA TGTGCCAGCTCAAGGGGACAGGGGAACACCGGGGAGCTGTTTTTT.

This chain joins TRBV12-5 and TRBJ2-3; 8 nucleotides line up with TRBD2. The trim removed 0 bases at V and 1 base at J, leaving 6 bases unmatched. Germline V CDR1 and CDR2: LGHNT, FRNRAP. The CDR3 loop spans 17 amino acids. DNA for the CDR3: TGTGCTAGTGGTTTGGTACATAACGGGAGGGGCACAGATACGCAGTATTTT. It yields the protein CASGLVHNGRGTDTQYF.

The rearrangement joins TRBV7-9 to TRBJ1-4, with TRBD1 identical over 8 bases. There are 14 residues in the CDR3. Germline CDR1 and CDR2: SEHNR and FQNEAQ (reference sequence). V dropped 3 bases and J dropped 10; count of bases not matched to a gene: 7. Here the CDR3 DNA reads TGTGCCAGCAGCTTCGCGGGACAGGAGAGAAAACTGTTTTTT. Translated, it gives CASSFAGQERKLFF.

The rearrangement uses TRBV18 and TRBJ2-7; TRBD1 matches at 10 bases. Losses at the gene ends were 3 bases for V and 3 bases for J; bases not matched to a gene: 5. The CDR3 is made up of 15 amino acids. The germline V gene has CDR1 KGHSH and CDR2 LQKENI. CDR3 sequence (DNA): TGTGCCAGCTCACCTGGGACAGGGGCTGTCTACGAGCAGTACTTC. This encodes CASSPGTGAVYEQYF.

V gene TRBV11-2 combines with J gene TRBJ2-3, with 15 bases matching TRBD2. Germline-derived CDR1 and CDR2 are SGHAT and FQNNGV. The CDR3 totals 15 residues. J was trimmed by 9 bases and V by 5 bases; bases with no gene match: 6. The CDR3 protein is CASSGWTSGRGTQYF. Written as DNA, the CDR3 is TGTGCCAGCAGCGGATGGACTAGCGGGAGGGGGACGCAGTATTTT.

To note about this clone: At one end, the junction sequence differs from germline, possibly due to a read error. This sequence joins TRBV7-2 and TRBJ2-3; D tentatively fits TRBD1 or TRBD2 (6 bases each). The length of the CDR3 is 14 residues. CDR1 is SGHTA, CDR2 FQGNSA, per germline. In DNA, the CDR3 is TGTGCCACCAGCGGAACCCAGGGGACTTATACGCAGTATTTT. It codes for CATSGTQGTYTQYF.

The chain uses TRBV7-9 and TRBJ1-5; D is uncertain. V lost 1 base to trimming and J lost 4 bases, with 8 bases between them. The CDR3 spans 14 residues. The germline gives CDR1 SEHNR, CDR2 FQNEAQ (reference sequence). The CDR3 spells CASSLEGGNQPQHF. CDR3 nucleotide sequence: TGTGCCAGCAGCTTAGAGGGAGGAAATCAGCCCCAGCATTTT.

The chain carries TRBV19 and TRBJ1-4; no clear D gene. This CDR3 has 13 amino acids. Germline values: CDR1 LNHDA, CDR2 SQIVND (reference sequence). The ends were cut back, 5 bases at V and 0 bases at J, with 4 bases in the middle. In DNA form, the CDR3 reads TGTGCCAGTAGTGCGGCAACTAATGAAAAACTGTTTTTT. It encodes CASSAATNEKLFF.

This chain joins TRBV28 and TRBJ1-1, with D hard to call. CDR1 and CDR2 from the germline V gene are MDHEN and SYDVKM. This CDR3 comprises 12 residues. The germline V and J ends were trimmed by 0 bases and 1 base, with 0 bases remaining between them. The CDR3 here is CASSLWNTEAFF. The CDR3 DNA sequence: TGTGCCAGCAGTTTATGGAACACTGAAGCTTTCTTT.

This clone has just one count. The CDR3 spells CASSWTGNTEAFF. In DNA form, the CDR3 reads TGTGCCAGCAGTTGGACAGGTAACACTGAAGCTTTCTTT. This chain connects TRBV6-5 to TRBJ1-1; 7 bases line up with TRBD1. After removal of 4 bases from V and 2 bases from J, the junction contained 1 base not matched to a gene. The CDR3 spans 13 residues. Germline V gene data show CDR1 as MNHEY and CDR2 as SVGAGI.

The chain carries TRBV6-5 and TRBJ2-1; 8 bases map to TRBD1. The CDR3 spans 16 residues. V was clipped by 2 bases and J by 4 bases; unmatched bases: 7. CDR1 and CDR2 (germline): MNHEY, SVGAGI. DNA for the CDR3: TGTGCCAGCAGTTACCAATCAGGGGGCCCTTACAATGAGCAGTTCTTC. It specifies CASSYQSGGPYNEQFF.

The chain recombines TRBV4-1 with TRBJ2-3; D is undetermined. V lost 2 bases and J 1 base, leaving 13 bases between the germline ends. The CDR3 is 16 residues long. Germline V lookup: CDR1 MGHRA, CDR2 YSYEKL. The CDR3 loop is CASSQFGAARTDTQYF. The CDR3 nucleotides are TGCGCCAGCAGCCAATTCGGCGCCGCCCGCACAGATACGCAGTATTTT.

Points on this clone: The germline gene is not matched at one end of the junction; a read error may be the cause. V and J are TRBV7-9 and TRBJ2-3, with 10 bases aligning to TRBD2. CDR1 is SEHNR, CDR2 FQNEAQ, per germline (reference sequence). This CDR3 has 14 residues. Here the CDR3 reads CASSLAGVADTQYF. CDR3 DNA: TGTGCCAGCAGCCTAGCGGGAGTGGCAGATACGCAGTATTTT.

A remark on this clone: At one of its ends the junction is not consistent with the germline gene, which may arise from a read error. This rearrangement joins TRBV4-1 to TRBJ1-2; D is possibly TRBD1 (5 bases). The germline V gene has CDR1 MGHRA and CDR2 YSYEKL. CDR3 size: 14 residues. The CDR3, as DNA: TGCGCCAGCAGTCAAGAGACAGTGGGCTATGGCTACACCTTC. Protein sequence: CASSQETVGYGYTF.

The chain carries TRBV4-1 and TRBJ1-5, with TRBD1 matching 7 bases. CDR1 and CDR2 (germline): MGHRA, YSYEKL. The length of the CDR3 is 17 residues. J was trimmed by 0 bases and V by 1 base; bases with no gene match: 6. CDR3 amino acids: CASSQVQTGTSNQPQHF. The CDR3 DNA follows: TGCGCCAGCAGCCAAGTCCAGACAGGGACTAGCAATCAGCCCCAGCATTTT.

The J gene is TRBJ2-2, the V gene TRBV4-1, with 8 bases matching TRBD2. The CDR3 spans 12 residues. In germline, CDR1 is MGHRA, CDR2 YSYEKL. The V segment lost 8 bases and the J segment 7 bases; nucleotides outside the gene matches: 3. The CDR3 sequence: CASAGGSGELFF. The CDR3 DNA is TGCGCCAGCGCGGGGGGTAGCGGGGAGCTGTTTTTT.

The chain has TRBV6-1 and TRBJ2-1; TRBD2 matches at 10 bases. The CDR3 spans 13 residues. The germline gives CDR1 MNHNS, CDR2 SASEGT. The trim removed 6 bases at V and 7 bases at J, leaving 3 bases unmatched. CDR3 in amino acids: CASRLTSGNEQFF. CDR3 DNA sequence: TGTGCCAGCAGGTTGACTAGCGGGAATGAGCAGTTCTTC.

The V gene is TRBV29-1, the J gene TRBJ1-2; possible D gene TRBD1, 5 bases. CDR3 length: 11 amino acids. The germline V and J ends were trimmed by 6 bases and 8 bases, with 13 bases remaining between them. CDR1 and CDR2 (germline): SQVTM, ANQGSEA. The DNA of the CDR3 is TGCAGCGTGCCCTGGGGCACGGGCTACACCTTC. This codes for CSVPWGTGYTF.

The chain has TRBV6-1 and TRBJ2-7, with a tentative D call TRBD2 (6 bases). The CDR3 covers 15 residues. V was shortened by 8 bases and J by 2 bases, with 19 bases between the two germline ends. Germline V lookup: CDR1 MNHNS, CDR2 SASEGT. The CDR3 bases are TGTGCCAGCTACGTTTCCCCGTCGGGGGCCTACGAGCAGTACTTC. Translated, it gives CASYVSPSGAYEQYF.

The V call is TRBV4-1, the J call TRBJ2-7; 7 bases are a match to TRBD1. Unmatched junction bases numbered 4, after V lost 0 bases and J lost 5 bases. The CDR3 runs 14 residues. The germline V gene has CDR1 MGHRA and CDR2 YSYEKL. In nucleotides, the CDR3 is TGCGCCAGCAGCCAAGATACAGGACAGGACGAGCAGTACTTC. Its translation is CASSQDTGQDEQYF.

The rearrangement links TRBV10-1 to TRBJ2-4; tentative D call: TRBD2 (6 bases). The CDR3 covers 14 residues. With 5 bases removed from V and 3 bases from J, the gap between germline ends came to 11 bases. Per germline, CDR1 WNHNN and CDR2 SYGVQD (reference sequence). This CDR3 reads CASSTRRGKNIQYF. CDR3 bases: TGCGCCAGCAGTACGCGGCGGGGCAAAAACATTCAGTACTTC.

V is TRBV4-2 and J is TRBJ2-1, with a weak D call TRBD2 (7 bases). V shed 5 bases and J shed 7 bases, with 18 bases lying between them. The CDR3 consists of 15 residues. CDR1 LGHNA and CDR2 YNFKEQ come from the germline V gene. CDR3 in amino acids: CASSSGGGRTNEQFF. DNA of the CDR3: TGTGCCAGCAGCTCTGGGGGCGGGAGAACGAATGAGCAGTTCTTC.

The chain combines TRBV7-9 with TRBJ2-3; 11 nucleotides line up with TRBD2. The CDR3 loop spans 17 amino acids. The trim removed 3 bases at V and 2 bases at J, leaving 7 bases unmatched. Germline loops: CDR1 SEHNR, CDR2 FQNEAQ (reference sequence). CDR3 in amino acids: CASSLGLAVTYTDTQYF. CDR3 in DNA: TGTGCCAGCAGCTTGGGACTAGCGGTGACTTACACAGATACGCAGTATTTT.

The genes are TRBV30 and TRBJ1-4; D is perhaps TRBD1 (5 bases). Between the trimmed V and J ends, which lost 3 bases and 5 bases, there was a span of 22 bases. Per the germline V gene, CDR1 is GTSNPN and CDR2 is SVGIG (reference sequence). The CDR3 consists of 17 residues. CDR3 in DNA: TGTGCCTGGAGGCTCTGGCTGGGGGGAAGGAACAATGAAAAACTGTTTTTT. This translates into CAWRLWLGGRNNEKLFF. The full variable domain, with the rest looked up from reference TRBV30 and TRBJ1-4, is SQTIHQWPATLVQPVGSPLSLECTVEGTSNPNLYWYRQAAGRGLQLLFYSVGIGQISSEVPQNLSASRPQDRQFILSSKKLLLSDSGFYLCAWRLWLGGRNNEKLFFGSGTQLSVL.

The count of this clone is one. The rearrangement joins TRBV11-2 to TRBJ2-7; tentative D call: TRBD1 (6 bases). V was clipped by 1 base and J by 5 bases, with 24 bases between them. The CDR3 covers 18 residues. Germline lookup yields CDR1 SGHAT and CDR2 FQNNGV. CDR3 loop: CASSLGQVQPTLGHEQYF. The CDR3 bases are TGTGCCAGCAGCTTAGGACAGGTACAGCCAACGCTCGGGCACGAGCAGTACTTC.

The chain couples TRBV27 to TRBJ1-3, with D perhaps matching TRBD1 (6 bases). The V end lost 8 bases, the J end lost 4 bases, and 15 bases lay between the germline ends. The V gene's germline CDR1 is MNHEY and CDR2 SMNVEV (reference sequence). This CDR3 is 14 amino acids long. The DNA for the CDR3 is TGTGCCAGCGGCCTCGGGGGCGACGGAAACACCATATATTTT. Its protein product is CASGLGGDGNTIYF.

The chain uses TRBV19 and TRBJ2-7, with a weak D call TRBD2 (6 bases). In germline, CDR1 is LNHDA, CDR2 SQIVND (reference sequence). The CDR3 is 18 amino acids. Trimming removed 5 bases at V and 2 bases at J, with 25 bases between. CDR3 nucleotides: TGTGCCAGTAGTGACGCGGGGTCCTCACCTCGGACCCCCTACGAGCAGTACTTC. It codes for CASSDAGSSPRTPYEQYF.